This TCR beta chain appears in the sequencing data of a study of OX40 agonist ivuxolimab in advanced cancers. Study results and limitations: The investigators did not determine what antigen specificity the expanded peripheral T cells had. There were also nonresponders showing low normalized T-cell clonal expansion.

The CDR3 spans 14 residues. V lost 6 bases and J 3 bases, leaving 14 bases between the germline ends. The germline V gene has CDR1 LGHNT and CDR2 FRNRAP. This table comes from immunoSEQ multiplex PCR, and its TCRdb copy is limited to in-frame clones, with some not included. The data contain about 55,000 clones, roughly three quarters of them seen just once; the ten biggest clones take up roughly 4.2%. With respect to this clone: Its target is unknown.

The starting material was CD4+ or CD8+ T cells sorted from blood, obtained in a trial of the OX40 agonist ivuxolimab. The sequence derives from an adult with an advanced solid tumor such as melanoma, head and neck, liver or kidney cancer. V is TRBV12-5 and J is TRBJ1-1; D is perhaps TRBD1 (6 bases). The CDR3 nucleotides read TGTGCTAGTGGCCCGTCGGGGGGGCACACTGAAGCTTTCTTT. Its translation is CASGPSGGHTEAFF.